This T cell receptor (beta chain) was identified during a study of cytomegalovirus exposure and HLA in healthy donors (dated by TCRdb to about 2017). Regarding the study in general: An earlier analysis of some 550 of the donors reported 250 to 300 Gb of sequence data and more than 90 million unique TCR beta sequences from 150 million to 200 million T cells. About 320 gigabases of sequencing data and 78 million or so unique TCR sequences were included in an early release covering several hundred HLA-typed donors. Among the approximately 400 genotyped donors, around 81% belonged to the genetic ancestry cluster associated with self-reported Caucasian donors. The study aimed to test whether signatures of past pathogen exposure could be identified by cataloging public T cell receptors. The study used immunosequencing to profile the T cell repertoires of 670 or so subjects and linked those repertoires to cytomegalovirus serostatus. Besides the first cohort of 666 subjects, a separate validation cohort made up of 120 different subjects was used. High-throughput TCR immunosequencing, statistical association of individual TCRs with disease status, and machine learning were combined to predict cytomegalovirus infection status. A later analysis re-analyzed previously published TCR beta repertoires from approximately 700 donors and added high-resolution HLA genotyping to study TCR occurrence patterns. The later analysis used no new phenotypic data to find candidate immune exposures, relying instead on TCR beta sequences and their occurrence across donors. To decide whether each TCR beta V gene segment behaved as functional or pseudogenic, an earlier analysis of some 600 of the donors relied on high-throughput TCR beta sequencing. Donor age, sex, ethnicity and CMV serostatus were compiled together with the repertoire data. Genome-wide SNP genotypes for about 65% of the roughly 700 donors were used in a later genetic analysis, which treated that subset as a discovery cohort. Every discovery cohort repertoire had been produced on one sequencing platform. Class I and class II HLA loci were covered by the typing at four-digit resolution. The number of typed donors differed by locus: about 620-640 for A, B, C, DRB1 and DQB1; roughly 510 for DQA1; 600 to 610 for DPA1; and approximately 450 for DPB1. Roughly five DR-DQ haplotypes were handled as single units for association and clustering because linkage in the cohort was strong. Among 350 to 400 genotyped donors of the cohort, an average of around 240,000 unique TCR beta nucleotide sequences were sequenced per donor, roughly 18% of them non-productive.

Study-wide findings and limitations: An earlier analysis of approximately 530 of the donors showed that most TCR beta V segments appeared in productive rearrangements either about 87% or about 30% of the time, which broadly matched IMGT annotations. This cohort had only TCR beta chains sequenced, and the lack of alpha or paired-chain data limited which features could be detected. The classifier was reported to diagnose cytomegalovirus status with high specificity and sensitivity in both the original cohort and the validation cohort. A later analysis found that most CMV-associated TCR beta chains appeared HLA-restricted, with HLA associations seemingly driven largely by CMV exposure. For the cohort, immune exposure information was limited to CMV serostatus. In a later genetic analysis, a missense DCLRE1C variant was associated with V-gene and J-gene trimming of TCR beta chains, and the association was replicated in an independent cohort. In a later analysis, TCR association rates were found to vary across HLA loci, with the most associated TCRs seen for DRB1 alleles and the fewest for HLA-C alleles. A further reported finding was that TCR beta sequences accurately predicted the HLA-A and HLA-B alleles for most subjects in the first cohort. A later analysis associated 17,000 or so TCR beta sequences with specific HLA alleles at a false discovery rate of 0.05. Because counts were too low, about 18 rarely observed V segments, including chromosome 9 orphons, were excluded from the earlier analysis of around 640 of the donors. Linkage disequilibrium might explain the correlated functional status among segregating V segments, but an unknown experimental factor could not be excluded. In the study, 150 to 200 TCR beta chains were listed as associated with cytomegalovirus. According to a later genetic analysis, donors in an Asian-associated ancestry cluster had fewer N-insertions in productive TCRs than the roughly 700-donor mean. When HLA alleles, especially DR and DQ, strongly co-occurred, TCR associations were difficult to assign to individual alleles. Presence/absence analyses assumed roughly uniform sequencing depth across donors, an assumption that may not hold. It was suggested by the authors that the approach could potentially be generalized to other disease states and immunological phenotypes. A later analysis reported that several top co-occurrence clusters appeared linked to parvovirus B19, influenza, CMV and Epstein-Barr virus. A few of the identified cytomegalovirus-associated TCR beta chains were confirmed in vitro to be specific for cytomegalovirus antigens. Because HLA typing was missing for some donors at each locus, association tests included only the typed subset. In a later analysis, HLA-associated TCR beta chains showed more clonal expansion and lower generation probabilities than non-associated chains that were equally common. The sequencing pipeline was judged likely to have produced a cluster of highly shared sequence variants as a technical artifact. Most TCR sequences were observed very rarely across donors, whereas some public TCRs were present in many individuals. Some IMGT-functional V segments, including TRBV6-2 and TRBV6-3, could not be distinguished by the 87-base-pair reads and were therefore excluded.

Reading the germline V gene gives CDR1 SGHRS and CDR2 YFSETQ. From V the trimming removes 4 bases and from J it removes 6 bases, while the gene matches leave 1 base of the junction unaccounted for. From the cysteine through the phenylalanine, the CDR3 covers 15 amino acids. The read is trimmed to its CDR3 DNA, 45 bases read in frame from base 1. As to this clone: The target of this receptor is not known. It has no much larger one-base neighbor in the sample; base qualities were not kept.

The library was made by the immunoSEQ multiplex PCR assay. For the multiplex PCR, a mixture combining 60 forward primers for TCR Vbeta segments and 13 reverse primers for TCR Jbeta segments was used. Amplification of the CDR3 region of rearranged TCR beta genes was performed with a multiplex PCR assay on genomic DNA. The amplified TCR beta libraries were sequenced on the Illumina HiSeq System as 87-base-pair reads. The authors processed their data as follows. Across the 670 or so repertoires, a later analysis counted tens of millions of unique TCR beta chains, roughly 11 million of which were shared by at least two donors. Raw reads were error-corrected and collapsed into unique sequences with a nearest-neighbor algorithm that merged closely related sequences to remove PCR and sequencing errors. V, D and J gene segments were assigned by aligning CDR3 sequences to IMGT reference sequences. For a sequence to be retained, a match of at least six nucleotides was required to both a V gene segment and a J gene segment. A rearrangement was called productive if the CDR3 had no stop codons and remained in frame with V and J, and every other rearrangement was called non-productive. Following IMGT convention, CDR3 was defined as the stretch from the second conserved V-encoded cysteine up to the conserved J-encoded phenylalanine. Sequences without an unambiguous match to a single V gene segment were excluded from the earlier analysis of several hundred of the donors. In an earlier analysis of around 600 of the donors, V segments were called functional above 56.7% productive rearrangements and were called segregating when the between-donor standard deviation exceeded 5%. A statistical classification framework was built to diagnose cytomegalovirus status from the catalog of TCR beta chain sequences. A later analysis assigned V and J genes by comparing TCR nucleotide sequences with IMGT/GENE-DB human TR gene sequences. A later analysis assigned CDR3 sequences and most-parsimonious VDJ recombination scenarios with the TCRdist pipeline. In a later analysis, each TCR beta chain was defined by its CDR3 amino acid sequence together with its V-gene family, and reads lacking a unique V-gene family were excluded. In a later analysis, 450 to 600 highly shared, low-generation-probability nucleotide sequences were removed to address suspected cross-contamination and a sequencing artifact. A later analysis calculated a clonal expansion index for each public chain from normalized within-repertoire ranks of inferred template counts. Generation probabilities in a later analysis came from a VDJ recombination model fitted to out-of-frame rearrangements, and those results were checked against IGoR. In a later analysis, hypergeometric tests were used to score TCR-TCR, TCR-HLA and TCR-CMV co-occurrence, with a repertoire-size bias correction applied to TCR pairs. False discovery rates were estimated in a later analysis by permuting HLA or CMV assignments 20 times. A later analysis grouped co-occurring TCRs with DBSCAN, adding TCRdist sequence similarity when clustering within HLA-allele-positive subsets. Repertoires with fewer than 30,000 or more than 120,000 public chains, plus five repertoires with anomalous nucleotide sharing, were excluded from co-occurrence clustering. Not all clones reach the TCRdb copy of this immuneACCESS table, which keeps in-frame sequences only. Checked studies attribute under half of the gap to unresolved V genes and leave the rest unexplained. Clone size and the V and J calls come from that table; the DNA yielded D and trimming. Across this sample there are more than 130,000 clones, with roughly 75% seen only once. The top ten clonotypes cover around 6.8% of the sample.

The cohort consisted of 650 to 850 healthy bone marrow donors. Cohort members were all nominally healthy when sampled, although unrecorded immune exposures were likely present. The donor tested CMV seropositive, placing the donor among the 310 or so seropositive members of the cohort. Every donor gave a peripheral blood sample, and the peripheral blood mononuclear cells from that sample were used for TCR beta sequencing. Genomic DNA was extracted from the blood cell samples with the Qiagen DNeasy Blood Extraction Kit. The sample comprised PBMCs. The chain employs TRBV5-1 and TRBJ2-2; 15 bases in the middle match TRBD2. This sequence originates from a man in his forties in good health and CMV-seropositive. The nucleotide sequence is given as TGCGCCAGCAGCCGGACTAGCGGGGGGGCCGGGGAGCTGTTTTTT. Translated, it gives CASSRTSGGAGELFF.